Included here is one T cell receptor beta chain sequence, with context. Cohort placement rested on clinical history that participants reported themselves. Donors in Cohort 3 counted as recovered after two negative PCRs, clearance, or symptom resolution. These data are taken from a study of blood T cell repertoires in COVID-19. CDR3 length: 16 amino acids. Trimming left V 0 bases short and J 1 base short, with 10 bases between. The germline CDR1 and CDR2 sequences are LNHNV and YYDKDF (reference sequence). Here immunoSEQ multiplex PCR was the method, and the copy in TCRdb shows in-frame clones only, minus some. The sample lists some 370,000 clones; roughly four fifths were seen once.

V and J are TRBV15 and TRBJ1-3; D is possibly TRBD1 (6 bases). This sequence was found in a woman in her forties or fifties who had recovered from COVID-19. Sequenced sample: PBMCs or T cells enriched from blood (not recorded which). The CDR3 is CATSREVRGSGNTIYF. The CDR3 DNA reads as TGTGCCACCAGCAGAGAAGTCAGGGGTTCTGGAAACACCATATATTTT.